The source of this T cell receptor beta chain is a study of identical twins. Germline CDR1 MNHEY, CDR2 SMNVEV (reference sequence). This CDR3 spans 15 amino acids. V was clipped by 0 bases and J by 6 bases, with 11 bases between them. TCRdb reprocessed the 5' RACE reads with MiXCR, giving one entry per CDR3 protein. The data show 500,000 to 600,000 distinct CDR3 sequences, under 25% seen once. These records were also assigned to another study, of T cells expressing NK-cell markers.

Sample: CD4+ T cells sorted from blood. V is TRBV27 and J is TRBJ1-4; a possible D gene is TRBD1 (6 bases). This TCR was recovered from a woman under 30 in good health. The CDR3 region is CASSLSPGVDEKLFF. In nucleotides, the CDR3 is TGTGCCAGCAGTTTATCGCCAGGGGTGGATGAAAAACTGTTTTTT. The full variable domain, its missing parts supplied by reference TRBV27 and TRBJ1-4, is EAQVTQNPRYLITVTGKKLTVTCSQNMNHEYMSWYRQDPGLGLRQIYYSMNVEVTDKGDVPEGYKVSRKEKRNFPLILESPSPNQTSLYFCASSLSPGVDEKLFFGSGTQLSVL.